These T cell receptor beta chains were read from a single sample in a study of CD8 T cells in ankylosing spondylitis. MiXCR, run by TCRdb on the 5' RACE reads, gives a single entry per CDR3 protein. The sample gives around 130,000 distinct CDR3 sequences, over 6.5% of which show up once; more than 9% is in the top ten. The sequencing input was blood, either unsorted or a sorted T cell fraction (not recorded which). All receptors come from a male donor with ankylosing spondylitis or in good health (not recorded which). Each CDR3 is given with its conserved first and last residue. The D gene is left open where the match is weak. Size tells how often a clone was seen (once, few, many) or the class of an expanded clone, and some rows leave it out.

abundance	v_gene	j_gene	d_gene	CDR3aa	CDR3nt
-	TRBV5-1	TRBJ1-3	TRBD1	CASSPRTGGNIGSGNTIYF	TGCGCCAGCAGCCCCAGGACAGGGGGCAATATCGGCTCTGGAAACACCATATATTTT
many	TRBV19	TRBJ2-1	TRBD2	CASSGTSSYNEQFF	TGTGCCAGTTCTGGGACTAGCTCCTACAATGAGCAGTTCTTC
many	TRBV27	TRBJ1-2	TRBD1	CASSLSWRQGGDGYTF	TGTGCCAGCAGTCTATCGTGGAGACAGGGAGGCGATGGCTACACCTTC
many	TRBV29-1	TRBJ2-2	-	CSAEGGGTGELFF	TGCAGCGCCGAGGGCGGCGGCACCGGGGAGCTGTTTTTT
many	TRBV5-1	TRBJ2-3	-	CASSLEPAGRGDTQYF	TGCGCCAGCAGCTTGGAACCGGCAGGTCGGGGAGATACGCAGTATTTT
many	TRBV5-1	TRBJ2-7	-	CASSFPGAYEQYF	TGCGCCAGCAGCTTTCCTGGGGCCTACGAGCAGTACTTC
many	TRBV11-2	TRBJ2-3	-	CASSPVHGASTDTQYF	TGTGCCAGCAGCCCGGTTCACGGGGCTAGCACAGATACGCAGTATTTT
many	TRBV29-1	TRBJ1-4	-	CSAGGGPDEKLFF	TGCAGCGCTGGGGGGGGACCTGACGAAAAACTGTTTTTT
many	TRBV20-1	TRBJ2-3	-	CSARAGDTQYF	TGCAGTGCTAGAGCTGGAGATACGCAGTATTTT
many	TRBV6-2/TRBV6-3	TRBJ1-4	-	CASSYAAAHGIEKLFF	TGTGCCAGCAGTTACGCGGCTGCCCATGGGATTGAAAAACTGTTTTTT